This TCR beta chain was captured in a study of siplizumab effects on memory and regulatory T cells. Concerning this clone itself: Its antigen is unknown.

After removal of 0 bases from V and 8 bases from J, the junction contained 7 bases not matched to a gene. Germline CDR1 is SGHRS and CDR2 is YFSETQ. The CDR3 runs to 17 residues. The study's findings and limits: Roughly 75-95% of proliferating CD4+ or CD8+ clones lacked an assignable naive or memory phenotype.

Sequencing was performed with immunoSEQ multiplex PCR; in TCRdb, only in-frame clones are kept and a portion is missing. The sample records some 97,000 clones, around 90% being singletons. The J gene is TRBJ2-3, the V gene TRBV5-1, with 15 bases that match TRBD2. The sequence was obtained from a human donor in good health. The source material was Tregs sorted from blood. The chain's CDR3 is CASSLAFRTSGGATQYF. The CDR3 nucleotides are TGCGCCAGCAGCTTGGCCTTTAGGACTAGCGGGGGGGCTACGCAGTATTTT.